A selection of T cell receptor beta chains follows, all from one sample in a study of blood T cell repertoires in COVID-19. Using immunoSEQ multiplex PCR, the repertoire was profiled, and TCRdb retains in-frame clones only, with some absent. The sample includes fewer than 80,000 clones, roughly 80% of them seen just once. The sample was peripheral blood. The source of these receptors is a man aged 60 to 69 with acute or convalescent COVID-19. Both conserved end residues are part of each CDR3. A D gene is named only where the DNA matches it firmly. The size of a clone is reported for some rows only, either as once, few or many, or as a class for expanded clones.

J | D | V | size | DNA | CDR3
TRBJ2-3 | - | TRBV19 | few | TGTGCCAGTAGTATACAAGTAACAGGCTATACGCAGTATTTT | CASSIQVTGYTQYF
TRBJ2-3 | TRBD2 | TRBV27 | few | TGTGCCAGCAGCCGGGGGGGGCGGGGGCCCACAGATACGCAGTATTTT | CASSRGGRGPTDTQYF
TRBJ1-1 | - | TRBV12-5 | - | TGTGCTAGTGGTTTGGACAGTTTGAACACTGAAGCTTTCTTT | CASGLDSLNTEAFF
TRBJ1-4 | TRBD1 | TRBV10-3 | - | TGTGCCATCAGAGATTCGACAGGGACCGAAAAACTGTTTTTT | CAIRDSTGTEKLFF
TRBJ1-2 | - | TRBV3-1/TRBV3-2 | - | TGTGCCAGCAGCCACTCTAGGACAGTATATGGCTACACCTTC | CASSHSRTVYGYTF
TRBJ1-5 | - | TRBV6-6 | - | TGTGCCAGCACCGAACAGGGCCAGCCCCAGCATTTT | CASTEQGQPQHF
TRBJ1-1 | - | TRBV2 | - | TGTGCCAGCAGTGAAGGACAGAGTAACACTGAAGCTTTCTTT | CASSEGQSNTEAFF
TRBJ2-3 | TRBD1 | TRBV2 | - | TGTGCCAGCAGTCGGGACAGGGGGACCGATACGCAGTATTTT | CASSRDRGTDTQYF
TRBJ2-5 | TRBD1 | TRBV30 | few | TGTGCCTCCCATCCTCGGGACAGGGGTATAGGCGGAGAGACCCAGTACTTC | CASHPRDRGIGGETQYF
TRBJ2-1 | TRBD1 | TRBV6-5 | - | TGTGCCAGCAGTAGACGACAGGGCGGTGAGCAGTTCTTC | CASSRRQGGEQFF
TRBJ1-2 | - | TRBV6-5 | - | TGTGCCAACTCCAGGGGTATCGATGGCTACACCTTC | CANSRGIDGYTF
TRBJ2-5 | TRBD1 | TRBV5-4 | - | TGTGCCAGCAGCCGTGGGACAGGGAGAGGGGAGACCCAGTACTTC | CASSRGTGRGETQYF
TRBJ2-7 | - | TRBV7-7 | - | TGTGCCAGCACCCAGGGCAGAGGCTACGAGCAGTACTTC | CASTQGRGYEQYF
TRBJ1-2 | TRBD1 | TRBV4-1 | - | TGCGCCAGCAGCCGAGACAGGGTGGTCCTGAGTGGAGATGGCTACACCTTC | CASSRDRVVLSGDGYTF
TRBJ1-4 | TRBD1 | TRBV18 | - | TGTGCCAGCTCACCTCGAACTACAGGGGAGACTAATGAAAAACTGTTTTTT | CASSPRTTGETNEKLFF
TRBJ2-5 | - | TRBV7-2 | - | TGTGCCAGCGGCAAAGGACAGCAAGAGACCCAGTACTTC | CASGKGQQETQYF
TRBJ1-2 | - | TRBV7-2 | - | TGTGCCAGCAGCCTACCCGGGGGGAATTATGGCTACACCTTC | CASSLPGGNYGYTF
TRBJ2-3 | TRBD1 | TRBV25-1 | - | TGTGCCAGCAGGATGACAGGGATCACGGATACGCAGTATTTT | CASRMTGITDTQYF
TRBJ2-3 | - | TRBV2 | - | TGTGCCAGCAATCGCGGGGTCGGAGATACGCAGTATTTT | CASNRGVGDTQYF
TRBJ2-2 | - | TRBV12-3/TRBV12-4 | - | TGTGCCAGCTGCCTAGGTCCCGGGGAGCTGTTTTTT | CASCLGPGELFF
TRBJ2-5 | - | TRBV5-1 | - | TGCGCCAGCAGCTCGACTTGGGAAGAGACCCAGTACTTC | CASSSTWEETQYF
TRBJ2-1 | - | TRBV3-1/TRBV3-2 | - | TGTGCCAGCAGACCAGGGGAGGGCGAGGGTGAGCAGTTCTTC | CASRPGEGEGEQFF
TRBJ2-3 | TRBD2 | TRBV29-1 | - | TGCAGCGTCGCTGGGACTAGCGGGGGGGGCACAGATACGCAGTATTTT | CSVAGTSGGGTDTQYF
TRBJ2-3 | TRBD1 | TRBV5-1 | - | TGCGCCAGCAGCCCCGGCTCTAAAAGGGGGCTCTCAGATACGCAGTATTTT | CASSPGSKRGLSDTQYF
TRBJ1-1 | - | TRBV7-9 | - | TGTGCCAGCAGCCTTACACTGAACACTGAAGCTTTCTTT | CASSLTLNTEAFF
TRBJ2-1 | TRBD1 | TRBV2 | - | TGTGCCAGCAGTGAAGGGGACAGGGAGGATGAGCAGTTCTTC | CASSEGDREDEQFF